The rows below give T cell receptor beta chains drawn from one sample of a study of molecular identifiers for immune sequencing clone quantification. From the PCR reads, TCRdb called clonotypes with MiXCR, one entry per CDR3 protein. This table has around 300,000 distinct CDR3 sequences, about 23% appearing once. Sequenced input: naive CD8+ T cells from blood, with Jurkat cell RNA spiked in. The receptor source for this set is a human donor in good health. Some libraries in this study had Jurkat cell RNA spiked in. The CDR3 runs from the conserved cysteine through the conserved F or W. D genes are given only for firm matches. The listing skips clone size in some rows; elsewhere it reads once, few, many or a size class.

D: -; J: TRBJ2-7; V: TRBV6-5; size: once; CDR3: CASSYVTGGSAPSF; DNA: TGTGCCAGCAGTTACGTGACAGGAGGCTCCGCGCCGTCCTTC
D: TRBD1; J: TRBJ2-7; V: TRBV20-1; size: many; CDR3: CSASGTERTYEQYF; DNA: TGCAGTGCTTCCGGGACAGAGAGAACCTACGAGCAGTACTTC
D: TRBD2; J: TRBJ2-3; V: TRBV19; size: -; CDR3: CASTLTSGRTDTQYF; DNA: TGTGCCAGTACCCTCACTAGCGGGAGAACAGATACGCAGTATTTT
D: -; J: TRBJ2-1; V: TRBV7-9; size: few; CDR3: CASSPPGQSSYNEQFF; DNA: TGTGCCAGCAGCCCCCCTGGACAGAGCTCCTACAATGAGCAGTTCTTC
D: -; J: TRBJ1-5; V: TRBV6-2/TRBV6-3; size: few; CDR3: CASSYGLRDQPQHF; DNA: TGTGCCAGCAGTTACGGTTTGAGAGATCAGCCCCAGCATTTT
D: -; J: TRBJ2-3; V: TRBV4-3; size: many; CDR3: CASSQDTSRTDTQYF; DNA: TGCGCCAGCAGCCAAGATACCAGCCGCACAGATACGCAGTATTTT
D: -; J: TRBJ2-7; V: TRBV7-3; size: few; CDR3: CASSLFSGFPYEQYF; DNA: TGTGCCAGCAGCTTATTTTCAGGGTTCCCCTACGAGCAGTACTTC
D: -; J: TRBJ1-5; V: TRBV19; size: -; CDR3: CATGQPSNQPQHF; DNA: TGTGCCACTGGACAGCCTTCCAATCAGCCCCAGCATTTT
D: TRBD1; J: TRBJ2-3; V: TRBV19; size: few; CDR3: CASTTTGSPTDTQYF; DNA: TGTGCCAGTACCACGACAGGGTCCCCCACAGATACGCAGTATTTT
D: TRBD1; J: TRBJ1-2; V: TRBV27; size: few; CDR3: CASSLTGSNYGYTF; DNA: TGTGCCAGCAGTTTGACAGGGTCCAACTATGGCTACACCTTC
D: TRBD2; J: TRBJ2-7; V: TRBV6-2/TRBV6-3; size: -; CDR3: CASRDSGLADPGYEQYF; DNA: TGTGCCAGCAGGGATTCGGGACTAGCGGATCCCGGGTACGAGCAGTACTTC
D: TRBD1; J: TRBJ1-2; V: TRBV30; size: few; CDR3: CAWSVDRAQRGYTF; DNA: TGTGCCTGGAGTGTAGACAGGGCTCAACGGGGCTACACCTTC
D: TRBD1; J: TRBJ1-1; V: TRBV7-9; size: many; CDR3: CASSLKGWDRGEAFF; DNA: TGTGCCAGCAGCTTAAAGGGATGGGACAGGGGTGAAGCTTTCTTT
D: -; J: TRBJ2-3; V: TRBV7-9; size: many; CDR3: CASSPRGAAGATDTQYF; DNA: TGTGCCAGCAGCCCCCGGGGGGCGGCGGGAGCCACAGATACGCAGTATTTT